This paragraph covers one T cell receptor (beta chain) sequence. The antigen remains unidentified. One frozen 500,000-cell aliquot per fraction was sequenced. This entry is derived from a study of coeliac disease. Overall study: Coeliac patients had newly diagnosed active disease, refractory type I disease, or gluten-free diet control. High-resolution HLA typing was lacking; TRBV7-2 bias was queried instead. Findings of the study overall: The authors judged this method unsuitable for unbiased gliadin-specific T cell detection.

This CDR3 is built from 14 residues. V lost 5 bases, J lost 4 bases, and 13 bases lay in between. Germline CDR1 is MNHEY and CDR2 is SVGAGI. Produced via immunoSEQ multiplex PCR; TCRdb's table is partial and in-frame only. This table has some 4,000 clones, more than 50% appearing once. The rearrangement links TRBV6-5 to TRBJ2-3; TRBD2 is a possible D gene (5 bases). The specimen was intraepithelial lymphocytes from the gut. This TCR was recovered from a human donor with active celiac disease. DNA for the CDR3: TGTGCCAGCAGTGGGGTGGGAGTAGCAGATACGCAGTATTTT. It encodes CASSGVGVADTQYF.